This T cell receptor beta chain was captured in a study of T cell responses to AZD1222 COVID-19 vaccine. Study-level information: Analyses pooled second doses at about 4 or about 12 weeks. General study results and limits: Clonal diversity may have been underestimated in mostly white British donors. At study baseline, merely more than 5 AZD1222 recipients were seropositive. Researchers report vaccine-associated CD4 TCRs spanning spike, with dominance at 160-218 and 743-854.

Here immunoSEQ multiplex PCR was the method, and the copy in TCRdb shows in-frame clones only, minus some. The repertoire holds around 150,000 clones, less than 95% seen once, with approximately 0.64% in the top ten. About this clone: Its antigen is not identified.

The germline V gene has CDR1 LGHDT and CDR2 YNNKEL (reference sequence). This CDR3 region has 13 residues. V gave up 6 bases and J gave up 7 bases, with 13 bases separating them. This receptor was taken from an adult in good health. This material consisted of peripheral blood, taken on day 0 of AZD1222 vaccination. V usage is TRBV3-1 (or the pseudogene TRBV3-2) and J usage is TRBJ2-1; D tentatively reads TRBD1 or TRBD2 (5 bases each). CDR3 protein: CASRGTTLNEQFF. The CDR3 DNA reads TGTGCCAGCAGGGGGACGACCCTGAATGAGCAGTTCTTC.